A single T cell receptor (beta chain) is shown here with its context. No antigen is known for it. The data were obtained in a study of T cell responses to AZD1222 COVID-19 vaccine. Study context: The study pooled second doses at about 4 or about 12 weeks.

Study-wide points: Females made up more of the donors, who were largely white British, and clonal diversity may have come out too low.

The CDR3 loop spans 16 amino acids. The germline V gene encodes CDR1 SGHTA and CDR2 FQGTGA. The V gene lost 5 bases and the J gene lost 2 bases, with 15 bases spanning the gap. Here immunoSEQ multiplex PCR was the method, and the copy in TCRdb shows in-frame clones only, minus some. Seen here are over 150,000 clones, 90% observed once, and the top ten hold 2.5% to 3%. The rearrangement links TRBV7-3 to TRBJ2-2, with D possibly matching TRBD1 (6 bases). This clonotype originated in an adult in good health. Material: peripheral blood, obtained on day 0 of AZD1222 vaccination. The CDR3 region is CASSRADRRNTGELFF. The CDR3 nucleotides are TGTGCCAGCAGCCGAGCAGACAGGAGAAACACCGGGGAGCTGTTTTTT.